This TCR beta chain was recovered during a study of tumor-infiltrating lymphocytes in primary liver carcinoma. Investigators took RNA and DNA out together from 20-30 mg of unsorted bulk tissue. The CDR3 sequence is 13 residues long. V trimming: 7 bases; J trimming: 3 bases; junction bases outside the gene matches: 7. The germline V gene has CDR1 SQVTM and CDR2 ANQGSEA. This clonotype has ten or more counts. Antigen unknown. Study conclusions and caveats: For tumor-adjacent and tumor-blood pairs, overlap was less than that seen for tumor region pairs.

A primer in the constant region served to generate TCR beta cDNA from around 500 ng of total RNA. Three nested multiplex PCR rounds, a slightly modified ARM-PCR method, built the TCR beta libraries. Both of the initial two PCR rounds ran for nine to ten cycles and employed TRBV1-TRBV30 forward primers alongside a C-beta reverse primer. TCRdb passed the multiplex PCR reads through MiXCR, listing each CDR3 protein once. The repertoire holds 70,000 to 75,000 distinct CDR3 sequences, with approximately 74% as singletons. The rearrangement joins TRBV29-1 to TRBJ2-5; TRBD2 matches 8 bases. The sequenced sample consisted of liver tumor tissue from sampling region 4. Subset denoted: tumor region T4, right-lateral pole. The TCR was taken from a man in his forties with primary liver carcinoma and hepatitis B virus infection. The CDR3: CSGGGGRKETQYF. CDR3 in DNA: TGCAGCGGGGGGGGCGGGAGGAAAGAGACCCAGTACTTC.